This T cell receptor (beta chain) was captured by sequencing in a study of T cell changes during pregnancy in multiple sclerosis. The CDR3 consists of 15 residues. Germline V CDR1 and CDR2: SQVTM, ANQGSEA. V dropped 0 bases and J dropped 5 bases, with 16 bases sitting between them. The method was immunoSEQ multiplex PCR; TCRdb's version includes in-frame clones alone and lacks a portion of them. Of roughly 48,000 clones listed, approximately 95% were seen once; the top ten hold 5.5% to 7.5%. Sequences were derived from CD8+ T cells from peripheral blood mononuclear cells, sampled in the first trimester of pregnancy. This receptor was taken from a female donor with multiple sclerosis, enrolled in a pregnancy study. The rearrangement links TRBV29-1 to TRBJ2-5, with a weak D call TRBD2 (6 bases). The CDR3 reads CSVEDRGDRGETQYF. In DNA form, the CDR3 reads TGCAGCGTTGAAGATCGCGGGGATCGGGGGGAGACCCAGTACTTC.